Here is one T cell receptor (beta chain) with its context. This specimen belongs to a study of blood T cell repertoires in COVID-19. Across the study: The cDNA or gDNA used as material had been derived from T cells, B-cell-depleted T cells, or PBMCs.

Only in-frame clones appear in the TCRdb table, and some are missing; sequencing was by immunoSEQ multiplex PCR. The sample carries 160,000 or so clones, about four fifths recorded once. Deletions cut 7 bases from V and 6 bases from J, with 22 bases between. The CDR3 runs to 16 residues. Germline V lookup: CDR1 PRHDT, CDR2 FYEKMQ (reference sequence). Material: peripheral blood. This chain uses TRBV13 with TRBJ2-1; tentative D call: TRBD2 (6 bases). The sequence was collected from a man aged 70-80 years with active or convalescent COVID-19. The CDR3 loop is CASTKRIGTGGNEQFF. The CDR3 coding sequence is TGTGCCAGCACCAAGAGGATAGGGACTGGGGGCAATGAGCAGTTCTTC.